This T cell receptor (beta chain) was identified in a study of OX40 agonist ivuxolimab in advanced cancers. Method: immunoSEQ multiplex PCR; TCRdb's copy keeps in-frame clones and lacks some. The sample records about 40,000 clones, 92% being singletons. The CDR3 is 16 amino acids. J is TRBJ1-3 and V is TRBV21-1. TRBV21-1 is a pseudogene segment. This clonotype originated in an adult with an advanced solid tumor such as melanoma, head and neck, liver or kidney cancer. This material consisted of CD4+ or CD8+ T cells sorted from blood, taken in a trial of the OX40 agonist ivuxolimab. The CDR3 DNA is TGTGCCAGCAGCAAAGCGGCGGGTGCCTCTGGAAACACCATATATTTT. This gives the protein CASSKAAGASGNTIYF.